Below, 2 T cell receptor beta chains from the same sample are listed, as sequenced in a study of blood T cell repertoires in COVID-19. The protocol was immunoSEQ multiplex PCR, while the TCRdb copy is restricted to in-frame clones and leaves out a portion. This sample carries about 200,000 clones, less than 85% of them seen once, and the ten largest clones take approximately 13%. Sample: peripheral blood. The receptors were gathered from a man in his fifties or sixties who had recovered from COVID-19.

The chain has TRBV11-3 and TRBJ2-1, with D hard to call. CDR1 and CDR2 from the germline V gene are SGHNT and YENEEA. CDR3 length: 13 residues. The V end was cut by 4 bases, the J end by 3 bases, with 7 bases between. CDR3 sequence (DNA): TGTGCCAGCAGCTCGAACAACTACAATGAGCAGTTCTTC. Translation: CASSSNNYNEQFF. Drawing the rest from reference TRBV11-3 and TRBJ2-1, the complete variable domain is EAGVVQSPRYKIIEKKQPVAFWCNPISGHNTLYWYLQNLGQGPELLIRYENEEAVDDSQLPKDRFSAERLKGVDSTLKIQPAELGDSAVYLCASSSNNYNEQFFGPGTRLTVL.

The J gene is TRBJ1-2, the V gene TRBV5-5; TRBD1 matches 9 bases. CDR1 and CDR2 (germline): SGHKS, YYEKEE (reference sequence). V lost 5 bases and J lost 4; bases outside the gene matches: 9. CDR3 length: 15 amino acids. The CDR3 spells CASSTGQGEFYGYTF. The CDR3 region has the DNA TGTGCCAGCAGTACGGGACAGGGAGAATTCTATGGCTACACCTTC.